These 3 T cell receptor beta chains were sequenced from one sample in a study of blood T cell repertoires in COVID-19. Some clones are missing from TCRdb's copy, which holds only in-frame ones; the method was immunoSEQ multiplex PCR. The table records 200,000 to 250,000 clones, around 90% of them present only once. What was sequenced was peripheral blood. These receptors came from a man aged 30 to 39 with COVID-19, enrolled during active disease.

The table lists this clone with a count of one. The chain has TRBV4-3 and TRBJ2-3; D remains ambiguous. Germline values: CDR1 LGHNA, CDR2 YSLEER. Deletions cut 0 bases from V and 0 bases from J, with 16 bases between. The CDR3 is 18 residues long. The CDR3 coding sequence is TGCGCCAGCAGCCAAGACCGTCCACTACCCCCTAGCACAGATACGCAGTATTTT. It encodes CASSQDRPLPPSTDTQYF.

J is TRBJ1-2 and V is TRBV11-1; a weak D match, TRBD1 (5 bases). This CDR3 is 13 amino acids long. V shed 3 bases and J shed 8 bases, with 13 bases lying between them. Germline V gene data show CDR1 as SGHAT and CDR2 as FQDESV (reference sequence). For the CDR3, the DNA is TGTGCCAGCAGCTTTCCAGGGTTGAGGGGCTACACCTTC. This gives the protein CASSFPGLRGYTF.

This chain joins TRBV7-2 and TRBJ2-7; D might be TRBD1 (6 bases). V was pared by 5 bases and J by 4 bases, with 18 bases between. This CDR3 comprises 15 residues. Per the germline V gene, CDR1 is SGHTA and CDR2 is FQGNSA. Written as DNA, the CDR3 is TGTGCCAGCAGCCCACACAGGGATAAGGGGTACGAGCAGTACTTC. Amino acid sequence: CASSPHRDKGYEQYF.